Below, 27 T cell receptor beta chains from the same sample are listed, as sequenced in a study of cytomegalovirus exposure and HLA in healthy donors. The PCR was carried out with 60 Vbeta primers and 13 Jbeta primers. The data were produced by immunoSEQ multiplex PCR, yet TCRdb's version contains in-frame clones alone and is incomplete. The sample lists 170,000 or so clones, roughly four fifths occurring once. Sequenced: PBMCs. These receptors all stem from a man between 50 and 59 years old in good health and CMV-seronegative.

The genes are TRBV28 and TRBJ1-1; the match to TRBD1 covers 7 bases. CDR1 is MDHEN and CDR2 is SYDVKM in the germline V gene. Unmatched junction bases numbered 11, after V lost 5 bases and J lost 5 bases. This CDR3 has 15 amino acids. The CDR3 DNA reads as TGTGCCAGCAGTCAGGGGGACAAGGGGAGGACTGAAGCTTTCTTT. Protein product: CASSQGDKGRTEAFF.

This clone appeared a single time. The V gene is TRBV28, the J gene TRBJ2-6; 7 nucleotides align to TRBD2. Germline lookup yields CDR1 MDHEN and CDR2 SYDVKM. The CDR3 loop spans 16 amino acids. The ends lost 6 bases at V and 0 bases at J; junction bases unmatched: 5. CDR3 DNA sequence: TGTGCCAGCAGCGGGGGGACGGCCTCTGGGGCCAACGTCCTGACTTTC. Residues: CASSGGTASGANVLTF.

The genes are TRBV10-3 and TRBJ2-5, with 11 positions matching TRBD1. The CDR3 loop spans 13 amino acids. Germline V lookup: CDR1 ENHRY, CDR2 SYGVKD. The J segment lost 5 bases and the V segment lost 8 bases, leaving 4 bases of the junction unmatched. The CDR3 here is CAIAGTGGETQYF. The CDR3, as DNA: TGTGCCATCGCCGGGACAGGGGGGGAGACCCAGTACTTC.

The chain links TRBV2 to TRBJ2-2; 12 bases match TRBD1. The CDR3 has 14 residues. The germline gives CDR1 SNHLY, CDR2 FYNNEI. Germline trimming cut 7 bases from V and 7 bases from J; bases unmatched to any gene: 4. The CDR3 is CASKGQGANGELFF. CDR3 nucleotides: TGTGCCAGCAAGGGACAGGGGGCAAACGGGGAGCTGTTTTTT.

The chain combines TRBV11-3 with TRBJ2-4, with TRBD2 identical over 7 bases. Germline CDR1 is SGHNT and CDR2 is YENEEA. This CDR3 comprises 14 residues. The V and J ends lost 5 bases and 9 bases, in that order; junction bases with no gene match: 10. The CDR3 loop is CASSPTSVSVIQYF. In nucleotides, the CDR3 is TGTGCCAGCAGCCCTACTAGCGTCAGTGTCATTCAGTACTTC.

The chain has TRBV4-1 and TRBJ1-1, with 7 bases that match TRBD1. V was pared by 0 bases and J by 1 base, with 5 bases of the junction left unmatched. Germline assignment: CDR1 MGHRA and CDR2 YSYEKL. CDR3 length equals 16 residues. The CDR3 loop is CASSQEVDRSNTEAFF. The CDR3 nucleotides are TGCGCCAGCAGCCAAGAAGTGGACAGGTCGAACACTGAAGCTTTCTTT.

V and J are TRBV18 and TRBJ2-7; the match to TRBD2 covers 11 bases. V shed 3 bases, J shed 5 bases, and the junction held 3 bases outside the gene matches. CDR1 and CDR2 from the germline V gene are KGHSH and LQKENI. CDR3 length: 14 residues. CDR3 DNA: TGTGCCAGCTCACCCGGGACTAGCGGTCACGAGCAGTACTTC. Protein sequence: CASSPGTSGHEQYF.

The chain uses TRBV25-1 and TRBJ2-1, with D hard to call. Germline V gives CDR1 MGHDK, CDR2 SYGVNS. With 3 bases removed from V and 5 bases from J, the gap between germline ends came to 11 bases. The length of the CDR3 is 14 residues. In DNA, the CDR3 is TGTGCCAGCAGTGACAGTCCAAGCGACAATGAGCAGTTCTTC. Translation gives CASSDSPSDNEQFF.

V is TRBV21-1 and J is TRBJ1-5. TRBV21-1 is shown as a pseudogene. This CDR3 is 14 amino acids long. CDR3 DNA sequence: TGTGCCAGCACCAAAATTTTAAGCAATCAGCCCCAGCATTTT. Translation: CASTKILSNQPQHF.

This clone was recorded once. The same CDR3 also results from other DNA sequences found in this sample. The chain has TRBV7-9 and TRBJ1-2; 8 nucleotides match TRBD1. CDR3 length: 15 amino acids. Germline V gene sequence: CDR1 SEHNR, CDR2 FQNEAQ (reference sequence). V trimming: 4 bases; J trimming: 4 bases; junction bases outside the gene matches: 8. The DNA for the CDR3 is TGTGCCAGCAGCTGGGGACAGGACTTCGCCTATGGCTACACCTTC. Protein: CASSWGQDFAYGYTF. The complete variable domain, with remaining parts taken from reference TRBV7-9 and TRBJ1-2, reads DTGVSQNPRHKITKRGQNVTFRCDPISEHNRLYWYRQTLGQGPEFLTYFQNEAQLEKSRLLSDRFSAERPKGSFSTLEIQRTEQGDSAMYLCASSWGQDFAYGYTFGSGTRLTVV.

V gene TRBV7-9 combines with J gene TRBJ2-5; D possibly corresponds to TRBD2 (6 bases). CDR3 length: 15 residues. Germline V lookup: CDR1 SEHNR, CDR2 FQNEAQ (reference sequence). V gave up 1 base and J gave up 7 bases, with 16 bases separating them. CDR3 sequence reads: CASSLGPGGYGTQYF. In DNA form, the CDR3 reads TGTGCCAGCAGCTTAGGCCCTGGGGGGTACGGGACCCAGTACTTC. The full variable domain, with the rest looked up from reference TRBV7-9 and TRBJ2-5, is DTGVSQNPRHKITKRGQNVTFRCDPISEHNRLYWYRQTLGQGPEFLTYFQNEAQLEKSRLLSDRFSAERPKGSFSTLEIQRTEQGDSAMYLCASSLGPGGYGTQYFGPGTRLLVL.

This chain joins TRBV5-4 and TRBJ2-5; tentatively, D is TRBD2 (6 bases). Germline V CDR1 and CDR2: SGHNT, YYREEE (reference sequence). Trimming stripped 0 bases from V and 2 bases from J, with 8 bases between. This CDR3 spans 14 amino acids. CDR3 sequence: CASSLDRGQETQYF. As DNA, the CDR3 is TGTGCCAGCAGCTTGGACCGGGGGCAAGAGACCCAGTACTTC. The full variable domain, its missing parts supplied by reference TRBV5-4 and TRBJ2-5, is ETGVTQSPTHLIKTRGQQVTLRCSSQSGHNTVSWYQQALGQGPQFIFQYYREEENGRGNFPPRFSGLQFPNYSSELNVNALELDDSALYLCASSLDRGQETQYFGPGTRLLVL.

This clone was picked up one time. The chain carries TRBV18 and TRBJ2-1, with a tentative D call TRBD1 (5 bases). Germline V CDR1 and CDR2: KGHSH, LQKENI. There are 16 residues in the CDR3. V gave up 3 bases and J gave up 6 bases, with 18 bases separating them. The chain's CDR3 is CASSPTGLTGPNEQFF. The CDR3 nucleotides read TGTGCCAGCTCACCTACCGGCCTCACAGGTCCCAATGAGCAGTTCTTC.

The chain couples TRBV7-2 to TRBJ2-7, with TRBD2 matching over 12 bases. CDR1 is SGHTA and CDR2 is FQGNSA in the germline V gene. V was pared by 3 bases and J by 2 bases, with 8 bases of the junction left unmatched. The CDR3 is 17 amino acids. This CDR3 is CASSFRPLAGGPYEQYF. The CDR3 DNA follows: TGTGCCAGCAGCTTTAGGCCCCTAGCGGGGGGGCCCTACGAGCAGTACTTC.

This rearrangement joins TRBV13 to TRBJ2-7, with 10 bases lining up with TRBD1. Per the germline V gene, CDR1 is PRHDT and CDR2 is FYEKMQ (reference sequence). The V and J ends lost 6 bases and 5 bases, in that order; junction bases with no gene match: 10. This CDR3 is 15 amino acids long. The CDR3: CASRSRQGALNEQYF. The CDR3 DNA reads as TGTGCCAGCAGGTCTAGACAGGGGGCGTTGAACGAGCAGTACTTC.

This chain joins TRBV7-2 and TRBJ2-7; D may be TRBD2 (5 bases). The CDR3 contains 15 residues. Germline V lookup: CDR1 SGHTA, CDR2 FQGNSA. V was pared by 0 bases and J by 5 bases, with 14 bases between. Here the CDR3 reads CASSLAGENKNEQYF. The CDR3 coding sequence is TGTGCCAGCAGCTTAGCGGGAGAGAACAAGAACGAGCAGTACTTC.

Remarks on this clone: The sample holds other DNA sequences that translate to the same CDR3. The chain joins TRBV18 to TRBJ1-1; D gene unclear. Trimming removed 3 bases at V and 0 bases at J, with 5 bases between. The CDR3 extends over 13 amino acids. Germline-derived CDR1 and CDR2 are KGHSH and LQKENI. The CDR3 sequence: CASSPGLNTEAFF. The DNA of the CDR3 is TGTGCCAGCTCACCGGGCCTGAACACTGAAGCTTTCTTT.

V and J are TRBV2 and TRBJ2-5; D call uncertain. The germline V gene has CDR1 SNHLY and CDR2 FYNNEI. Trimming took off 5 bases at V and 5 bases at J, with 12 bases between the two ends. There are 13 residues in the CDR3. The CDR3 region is CASSKLAPETQYF. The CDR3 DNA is TGTGCCAGCAGTAAGCTCGCCCCGGAGACCCAGTACTTC.

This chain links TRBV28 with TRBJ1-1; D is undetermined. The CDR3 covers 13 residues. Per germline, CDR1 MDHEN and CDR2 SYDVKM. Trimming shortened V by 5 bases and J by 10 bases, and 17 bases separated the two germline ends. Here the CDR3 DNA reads TGTGCCAGCAGTGCCGGGTCCCACCGGGGAGCTTTCTTT. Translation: CASSAGSHRGAFF.

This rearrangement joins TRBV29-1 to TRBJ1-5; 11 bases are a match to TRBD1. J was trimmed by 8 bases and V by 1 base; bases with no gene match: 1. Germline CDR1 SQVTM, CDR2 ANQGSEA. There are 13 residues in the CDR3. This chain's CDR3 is CSVEAGQGEPQHF. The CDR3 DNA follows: TGCAGCGTTGAAGCGGGACAGGGGGAGCCCCAGCATTTT.

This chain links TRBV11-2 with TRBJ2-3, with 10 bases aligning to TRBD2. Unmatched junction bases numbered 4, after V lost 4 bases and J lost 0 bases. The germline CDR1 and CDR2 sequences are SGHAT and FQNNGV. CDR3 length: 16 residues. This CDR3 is CASSSRTSGSTDTQYF. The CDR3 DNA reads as TGTGCCAGCAGCTCTAGGACTAGCGGTAGCACAGATACGCAGTATTTT.

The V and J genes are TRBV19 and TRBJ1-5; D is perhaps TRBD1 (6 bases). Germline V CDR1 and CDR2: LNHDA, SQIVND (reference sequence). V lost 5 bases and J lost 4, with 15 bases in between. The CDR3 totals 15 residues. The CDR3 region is CASSVNRVMNQPQHF. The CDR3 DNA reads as TGTGCCAGTAGTGTAAACAGGGTAATGAATCAGCCCCAGCATTTT.

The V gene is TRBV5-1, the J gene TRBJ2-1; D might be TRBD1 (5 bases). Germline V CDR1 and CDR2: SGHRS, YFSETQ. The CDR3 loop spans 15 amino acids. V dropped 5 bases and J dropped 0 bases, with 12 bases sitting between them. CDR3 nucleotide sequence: TGCGCCAGCAGGCAGGGTCAGAGCTCCTACAATGAGCAGTTCTTC. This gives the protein CASRQGQSSYNEQFF.

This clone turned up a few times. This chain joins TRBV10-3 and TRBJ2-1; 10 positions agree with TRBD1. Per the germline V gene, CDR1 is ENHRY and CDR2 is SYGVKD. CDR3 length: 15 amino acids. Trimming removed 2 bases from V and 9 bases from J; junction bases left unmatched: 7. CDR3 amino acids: CAISEAGTGASEQFF. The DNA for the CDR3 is TGTGCCATCAGTGAGGCCGGGACAGGGGCAAGTGAGCAGTTCTTC.

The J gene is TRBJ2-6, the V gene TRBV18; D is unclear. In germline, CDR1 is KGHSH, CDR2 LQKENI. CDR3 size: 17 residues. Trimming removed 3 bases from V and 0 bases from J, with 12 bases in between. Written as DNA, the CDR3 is TGTGCCAGCTCACCGAAACAGCAGACCTCTGGGGCCAACGTCCTGACTTTC. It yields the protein CASSPKQQTSGANVLTF.

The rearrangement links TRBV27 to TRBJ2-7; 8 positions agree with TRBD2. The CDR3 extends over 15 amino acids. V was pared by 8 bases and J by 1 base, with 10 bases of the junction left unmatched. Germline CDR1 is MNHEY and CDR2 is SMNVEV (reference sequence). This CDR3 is CASRQGGRNSYEQYF. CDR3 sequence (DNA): TGTGCCAGCCGCCAGGGCGGGAGGAATTCCTACGAGCAGTACTTC.

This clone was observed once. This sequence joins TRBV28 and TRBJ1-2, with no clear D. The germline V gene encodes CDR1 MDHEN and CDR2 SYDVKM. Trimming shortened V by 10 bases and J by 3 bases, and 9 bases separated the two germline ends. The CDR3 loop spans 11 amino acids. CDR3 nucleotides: TGTGCCACCGCGGGGTACTATGGCTACACCTTC. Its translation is CATAGYYGYTF.